One TCR beta chain is described in this entry. What it binds is not known. Purified naive CD4+ T cells were depleted of CD25+ Tregs. After constant-region reverse-primer amplification, full-length variable regions underwent semi-nested PCR with Nested Universal Primer A. Each CDR3 protein gets one entry after TCRdb re-called the 5' RACE reads with MiXCR. The sample lists roughly 50,000 distinct CDR3 sequences, about 25% occurring once. Study-wide findings and caveats: Tumor Treg TCRs overlapped most with tumor naive CD4+ cells. Tumor memory CD4+ T cell TCR gene usage clustered with blood and lymph node memory CD4+ cells and lymph node naive CD4+ cells.

The receptor was derived from a female donor with breast cancer. Sample: tumor-infiltrating naive CD4+ T cells sorted from the breast tumor. Noted subset: naive CD4+ T cells, CD4+CD45RA+CD25-.

CDR3 in amino acids: CASSYDRGHSEQYF. The CDR3 bases are TGCGCCAGCAGCTACGACAGGGGGCATAGCGAGCAGTACTTC. This chain joins TRBV5-1 and TRBJ2-7, with 10 bases fitting TRBD1. The CDR3 extends over 14 amino acids. The V gene's germline CDR1 is SGHRS and CDR2 YFSETQ. The ends lost 3 bases at V and 6 bases at J; junction bases unmatched: 6.